A selection of T cell receptor beta chains follows, all from one sample in a study of shared clonotypes between healthy human individuals. Clones were sequenced by immunoSEQ multiplex PCR, and TCRdb holds only the in-frame ones, with some missing. The data contain some 2,100,000 clones, around 95% of them singletons. Sequencing was performed on naive CD4+ T cells sorted from blood. The receptors derive from a man younger than 35 in good health. The CDR3 runs from the conserved cysteine through the conserved F or W. The D gene is left open where the match is weak. The listing skips clone size in some rows; elsewhere it reads once, few, many or a size class.

V gene	J gene	clone size	D gene	CDR3 DNA	CDR3 protein
TRBV5-8	TRBJ2-3	NA	TRBD2	TGTGCCAGCAGCGAAGCGGGAGCCACCACAGATACGCAGTATTTT	CASSEAGATTDTQYF
TRBV23-1	TRBJ2-5	NA	TRBD1	TGCGCCAGCAGTCTACTACAGGGGGCGGGTGAGACCCAGTACTTC	CASSLLQGAGETQYF
TRBV27	TRBJ1-4	NA	NA	TGTGCCAGCAGTTTTATGCCTCTGAGGGAAAAACTGTTTTTT	CASSFMPLREKLFF
TRBV18	TRBJ2-1	NA	NA	TGTGCCAGCTCACCACAGGGCGATGAGCAGTTCTTC	CASSPQGDEQFF
TRBV7-2	TRBJ2-1	NA	NA	TGTGCCAGCAGCACTTCGGATTTTCCCAATGAGCAGTTCTTC	CASSTSDFPNEQFF
TRBV7-2	TRBJ1-1	once	NA	TGTGCCAGCAGCTTAAGATGGGGGACTGAAGCTTTCTTT	CASSLRWGTEAFF
TRBV5-6	TRBJ2-1	NA	NA	TGTGCCAGCAGCTTGGACAGAGGTAGCTCCTACAATGAGCAGTTCTTC	CASSLDRGSSYNEQFF
TRBV4-3	TRBJ1-6	few	TRBD1	TGCGCCAGCAGCCAAGATAGGCAGGGGGCCCGGTCACCCCTCCACTTT	CASSQDRQGARSPLHF
TRBV7-8	TRBJ1-4	NA	NA	TGTGCCAGCAGCTTAGGATCGAGAGAAAAACTGTTTTTT	CASSLGSREKLFF
TRBV5-1	TRBJ2-5	NA	NA	TGCGCCGGAGAAACCGGGAGACGAGAGACCCAGTACTTC	CAGETGRRETQYF
TRBV28	TRBJ2-7	NA	NA	TGTGCCAGCACCGGAGGGGAGAACTCCTACGAGCAGTACTTC	CASTGGENSYEQYF
TRBV5-1	TRBJ2-7	NA	TRBD2	TGCGCCAGCAGGCAGGGACTAACAAACGACGAGCAGTACTTC	CASRQGLTNDEQYF
TRBV7-7	TRBJ2-2	few	NA	TGTGCTAGCAGCTTAAACGAGGGATCCGGGGAGCTGTTTTTT	CASSLNEGSGELFF
TRBV6-1	TRBJ1-1	once	NA	TGTGCCAGCAGTTCCGGGACGATGAACACTGAAGCTTTCTTT	CASSSGTMNTEAFF
TRBV30	TRBJ2-1	NA	TRBD2	TGTGCCTGGGGAGGTAGCGGGAGGGGTGAGCAGTTCTTC	CAWGGSGRGEQFF
TRBV5-1	TRBJ1-2	NA	NA	TGCGCCAGCAGCTCCAGTGGCGGGACAACCTATGGCTACACCTTC	CASSSSGGTTYGYTF
TRBV30	TRBJ1-5	few	TRBD1	TGTGCCTGGAGTGTACCGGGACAGGGAAATCAGCCCCAGCATTTT	CAWSVPGQGNQPQHF
TRBV5-6	TRBJ2-5	once	NA	TGTGCCAGCAGCTTACCGGTTAGCTCTCAAGAGACCCAGTACTTC	CASSLPVSSQETQYF
TRBV7-8	TRBJ2-7	once	NA	TGTGCCAGCAGCTTAGAAGTGGTGACTGGGAACGGCGAGCAGTACTTC	CASSLEVVTGNGEQYF
TRBV28	TRBJ1-1	NA	NA	TGTGCCAGCACCACCGGGACGGGTGGGACTGAAGCTTTCTTT	CASTTGTGGTEAFF
TRBV15	TRBJ1-6	NA	NA	TGTGCCACCAGCAGAGCCCATCTGACAGGCAACACCTATAATTCACCCCTCCACTTT	CATSRAHLTGNTYNSPLHF
TRBV4-1	TRBJ1-6	NA	NA	TGCGCCAGCAGCCAAGACCCGACCAGGGAGAGGAATTCACCCCTCCACTTT	CASSQDPTRERNSPLHF
TRBV6-5	TRBJ2-7	NA	NA	TGTGCCAGCAGAAGAGGGGTATCCTACGAGCAGTACTTC	CASRRGVSYEQYF
TRBV6-5	TRBJ2-7	once	NA	TGTGCCAGCAGTTACTCCCCAGGCGTCTCCGGGGAGCAGTACTTC	CASSYSPGVSGEQYF
TRBV30	TRBJ2-7	NA	NA	TGTGCCTGGAGTGGTTCCAGCCCCGAGCAGTACTTC	CAWSGSSPEQYF
TRBV9	TRBJ1-6	NA	NA	TGTGCCAGCAGCGTCGACGGGATGAATTCACCCCTCCACTTT	CASSVDGMNSPLHF
TRBV28	TRBJ2-3	NA	NA	TGTGCCAGCAGGTCCCCGGGACTTCACACGCAGTATTTT	CASRSPGLHTQYF